This T cell receptor (beta chain) was sequenced in a study of Ad26.COV2.S vaccination and SARS-CoV-2 variants. In the study overall: The donor was enrolled in the Ad26.COV2.S arm of the COV1001 trial. Study-level points and caveats: Reported post-vaccination CD8+ and CD4+ T cell responses to spike showed substantial breadth.

Clones were sequenced by immunoSEQ multiplex PCR, and TCRdb holds only the in-frame ones, with some missing. Altogether about 410,000 clones are present, about 85% being singletons, with the ten largest covering 3.5%. Described treatment: some 20 received Ad26.COV2.S at low or high dose, single or two shots; about 5 received placebo; per-sample allocation not given. After the first vaccine or placebo injection, samples were drawn on day 63. This clone is a singleton in its sample. The antigen remains unidentified. Sample: peripheral blood, taken in a trial of Ad26.COV2.S vaccine versus placebo. This TCR came from a person aged 18 to 59 who received the Ad26.COV2.S COVID-19 vaccine or a placebo.

The CDR3 is CASTLTFNSGNTIYF. CDR3 nucleotide sequence: TGTGCCAGCACCCTGACGTTCAACTCTGGAAACACCATATATTTT. V usage is TRBV6-6 and J usage is TRBJ1-3; unclear D gene. The CDR3 is 15 amino acids. Trimming removed 7 bases at V and 0 bases at J, with 13 bases between. CDR1 is MNHNY, CDR2 SVGAGI, per germline (reference sequence).